The clone carrying this T cell receptor beta chain was seen repeatedly, ten times or more. These data originate in a study of T-cell memory formation after mild COVID-19. The germline V and J ends were trimmed by 3 bases and 6 bases, with 9 bases remaining between them. CDR3 size: 13 residues. Germline values: CDR1 SGHVS, CDR2 FQNEAQ. TCRdb processed the 5' RACE reads anew with MiXCR; each CDR3 protein has one entry. The data contain 390,000 or so distinct CDR3 sequences, about 15% of them seen just once; the ten biggest clones take up 20% to 25%. Sequencing input: PBMCs or a T cell subset sorted from them (not recorded which). The receptor's source is a man younger than 35 who had mild COVID-19 (a few samples of this study predate the infection). Cell type and time point are not known. The chain has TRBV7-8 and TRBJ2-1; perhaps TRBD1 as D (6 bases). The CDR3 reads CASSFTGSNEQFF. CDR3 DNA: TGTGCCAGCAGCTTTACAGGGTCCAATGAGCAGTTCTTC.